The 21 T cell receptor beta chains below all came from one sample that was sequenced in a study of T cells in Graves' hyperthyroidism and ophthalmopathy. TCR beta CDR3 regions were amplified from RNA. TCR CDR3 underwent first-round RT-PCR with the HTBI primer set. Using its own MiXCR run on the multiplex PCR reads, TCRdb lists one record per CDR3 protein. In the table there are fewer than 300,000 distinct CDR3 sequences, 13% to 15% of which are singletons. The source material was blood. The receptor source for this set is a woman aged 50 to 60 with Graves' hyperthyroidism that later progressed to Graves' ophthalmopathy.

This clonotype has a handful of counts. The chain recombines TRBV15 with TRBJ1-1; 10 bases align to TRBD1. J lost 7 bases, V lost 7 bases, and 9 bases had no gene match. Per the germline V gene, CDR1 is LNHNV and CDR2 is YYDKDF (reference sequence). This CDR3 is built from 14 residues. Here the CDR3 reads CATNPLRDRGEAFF. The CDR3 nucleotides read TGTGCCACCAACCCACTACGGGACAGGGGTGAAGCTTTCTTT.

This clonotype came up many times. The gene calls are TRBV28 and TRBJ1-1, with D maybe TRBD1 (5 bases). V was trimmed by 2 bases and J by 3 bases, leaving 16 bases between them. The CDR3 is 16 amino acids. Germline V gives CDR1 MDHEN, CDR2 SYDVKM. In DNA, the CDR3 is TGTGCCAGCAGTTTACTCGGGGCCAAGCGGGACACTGAAGCTTTCTTT. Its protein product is CASSLLGAKRDTEAFF. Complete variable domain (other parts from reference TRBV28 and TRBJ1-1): DVKVTQSSRYLVKRTGEKVFLECVQDMDHENMFWYRQDPGLGLRLIYFSYDVKMKEKGDIPEGYSVSREKKERFSLILESASTNQTSMYLCASSLLGAKRDTEAFFGQGTRLTVV.

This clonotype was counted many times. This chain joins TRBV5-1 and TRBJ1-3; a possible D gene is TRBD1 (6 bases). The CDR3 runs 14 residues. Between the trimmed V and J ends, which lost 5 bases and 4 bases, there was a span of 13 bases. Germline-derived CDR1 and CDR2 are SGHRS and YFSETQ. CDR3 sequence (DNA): TGCGCCAGCAGGGAACAGGGATCCGGAAACACCATATATTTT. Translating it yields CASREQGSGNTIYF.

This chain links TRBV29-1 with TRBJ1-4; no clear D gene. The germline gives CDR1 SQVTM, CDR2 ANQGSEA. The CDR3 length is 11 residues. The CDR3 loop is CIGGYGEKLFF. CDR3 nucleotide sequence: TGCATCGGTGGGTACGGGGAAAAACTGTTTTTT.

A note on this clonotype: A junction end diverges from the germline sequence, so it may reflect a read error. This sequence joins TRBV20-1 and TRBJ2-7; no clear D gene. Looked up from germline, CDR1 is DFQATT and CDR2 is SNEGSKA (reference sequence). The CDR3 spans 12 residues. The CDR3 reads CSARDTTYERYF. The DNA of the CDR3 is TGCAGTGCTAGAGATACCACCTACGAGCGGTACTTC.

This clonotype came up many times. In nucleotides, the CDR3 is TGTGCCTGGGCACAGGGCTGGGGAGAGCAGTACTTC. Protein: CAWAQGWGEQYF. J is TRBJ2-7 and V is TRBV30, with D maybe TRBD1 (6 bases). CDR1 is GTSNPN and CDR2 is SVGIG in the germline V gene (reference sequence). This CDR3 is 12 amino acids long. V lost 5 bases and J 7 bases, leaving 15 bases between the germline ends. The full variable domain, its missing parts supplied by reference TRBV30 and TRBJ2-7, is SQTIHQWPATLVQPVGSPLSLECTVEGTSNPNLYWYRQAAGRGLQLLFYSVGIGQISSEVPQNLSASRPQDRQFILSSKKLLLSDSGFYLCAWAQGWGEQYFGPGTRLTVT.

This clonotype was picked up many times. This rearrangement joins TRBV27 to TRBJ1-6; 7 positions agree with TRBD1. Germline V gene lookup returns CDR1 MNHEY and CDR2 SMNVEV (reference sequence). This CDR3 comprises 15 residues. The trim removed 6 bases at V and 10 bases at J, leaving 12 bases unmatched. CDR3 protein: CASRFHRGGESPLHF. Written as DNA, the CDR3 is TGTGCCAGCAGATTCCACAGGGGTGGAGAGTCACCCCTCCACTTT.

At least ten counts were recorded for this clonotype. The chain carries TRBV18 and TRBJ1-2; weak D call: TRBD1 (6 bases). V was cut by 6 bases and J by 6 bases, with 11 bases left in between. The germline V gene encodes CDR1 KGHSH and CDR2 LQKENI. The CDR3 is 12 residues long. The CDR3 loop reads CASSPDRNGYTF. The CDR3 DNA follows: TGTGCCAGCTCTCCTGACAGGAATGGCTACACCTTC.

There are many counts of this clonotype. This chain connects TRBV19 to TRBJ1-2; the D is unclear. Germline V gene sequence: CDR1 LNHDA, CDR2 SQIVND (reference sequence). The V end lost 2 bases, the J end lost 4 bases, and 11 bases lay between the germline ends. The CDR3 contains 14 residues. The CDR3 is CASSIPTEVYGYTF. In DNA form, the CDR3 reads TGTGCCAGTAGTATACCGACGGAGGTCTATGGCTACACCTTC.

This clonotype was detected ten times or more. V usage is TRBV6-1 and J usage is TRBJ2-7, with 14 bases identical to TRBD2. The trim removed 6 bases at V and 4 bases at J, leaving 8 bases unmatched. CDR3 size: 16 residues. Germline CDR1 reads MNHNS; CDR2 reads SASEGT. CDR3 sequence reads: CASRRGLAGGSYEQYF. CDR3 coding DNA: TGTGCCAGCAGACGAGGACTAGCGGGAGGATCGTACGAGCAGTACTTC.

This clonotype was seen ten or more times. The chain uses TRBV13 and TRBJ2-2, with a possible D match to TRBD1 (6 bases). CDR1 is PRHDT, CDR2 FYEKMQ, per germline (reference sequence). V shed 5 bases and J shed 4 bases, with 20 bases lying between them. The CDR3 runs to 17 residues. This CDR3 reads CASSPIIGTSFTGELFF. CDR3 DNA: TGTGCCAGCAGCCCGATAATCGGGACATCATTCACCGGGGAGCTGTTTTTT.

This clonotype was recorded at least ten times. CDR3 in amino acids: CASSLDQNQPQHF. CDR3 bases: TGTGCCAGCAGTTTGGATCAGAATCAGCCCCAGCATTTT. The chain joins TRBV27 to TRBJ1-5, with no clear D. Germline CDR1 is MNHEY and CDR2 is SMNVEV (reference sequence). The CDR3 covers 13 residues. Trimming shortened V by 3 bases and J by 4 bases, and 7 bases separated the two germline ends.

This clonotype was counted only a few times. CDR3 nucleotide sequence: TGTGCCAGCTTACAGGGCCGGAGCACTGAAGCTTTCTTT. Translated: CASLQGRSTEAFF. This rearrangement joins TRBV27 to TRBJ1-1, with a possible D match to TRBD1 (6 bases). The ends were cut back, 8 bases at V and 4 bases at J, with 14 bases in the middle. Germline values: CDR1 MNHEY, CDR2 SMNVEV (reference sequence). The CDR3 consists of 13 residues.

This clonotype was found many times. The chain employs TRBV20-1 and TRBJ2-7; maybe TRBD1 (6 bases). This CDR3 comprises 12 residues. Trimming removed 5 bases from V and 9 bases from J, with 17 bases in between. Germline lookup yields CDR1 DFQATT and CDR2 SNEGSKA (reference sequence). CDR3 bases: TGCAGTGCTGTCAGGGGAAAAACTCGGCAGTACTTC. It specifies CSAVRGKTRQYF.

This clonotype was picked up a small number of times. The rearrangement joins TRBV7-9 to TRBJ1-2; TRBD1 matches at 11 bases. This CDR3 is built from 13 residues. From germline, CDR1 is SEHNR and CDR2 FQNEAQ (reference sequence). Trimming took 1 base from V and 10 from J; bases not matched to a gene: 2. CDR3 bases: TGTGCCAGCAGCTTAGGGACAGGGGGCGTCTACACCTTC. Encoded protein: CASSLGTGGVYTF.

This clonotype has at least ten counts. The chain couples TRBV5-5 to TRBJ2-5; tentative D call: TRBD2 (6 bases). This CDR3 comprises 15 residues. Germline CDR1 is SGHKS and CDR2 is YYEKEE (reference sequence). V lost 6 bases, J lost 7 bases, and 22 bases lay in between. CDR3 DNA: TGTGCCAGCAAGGGATGGCGGGGACCTCCAGGGACCCAGTACTTC. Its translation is CASKGWRGPPGTQYF.

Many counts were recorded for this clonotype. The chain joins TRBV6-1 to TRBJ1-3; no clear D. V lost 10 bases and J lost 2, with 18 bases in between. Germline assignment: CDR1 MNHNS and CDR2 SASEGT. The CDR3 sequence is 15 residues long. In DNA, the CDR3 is TGTGCCATATCCATCGGTCGGGGAGCTGGAAACACCATATATTTT. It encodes CAISIGRGAGNTIYF.

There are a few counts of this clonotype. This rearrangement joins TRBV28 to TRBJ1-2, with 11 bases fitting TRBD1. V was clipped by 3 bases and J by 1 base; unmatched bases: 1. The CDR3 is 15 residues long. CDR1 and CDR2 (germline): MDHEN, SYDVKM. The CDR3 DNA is TGTGCCAGCAGTTTCGGGACAGGGGGTAACTATGGCTACACCTTC. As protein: CASSFGTGGNYGYTF.

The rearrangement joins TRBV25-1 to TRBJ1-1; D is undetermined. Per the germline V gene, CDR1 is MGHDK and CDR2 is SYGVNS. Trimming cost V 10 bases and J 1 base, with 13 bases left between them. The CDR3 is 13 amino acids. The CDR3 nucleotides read TGTGCCACTACCCGGTGGGGGAACACTGAAGCTTTCTTT. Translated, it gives CATTRWGNTEAFF.

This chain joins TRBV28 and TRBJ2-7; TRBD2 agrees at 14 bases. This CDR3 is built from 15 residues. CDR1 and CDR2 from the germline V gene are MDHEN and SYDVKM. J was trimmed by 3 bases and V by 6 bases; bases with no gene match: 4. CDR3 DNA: TGTGCCAGCAGGGGGACTAGCGGGAGATACTACGAGCAGTACTTC. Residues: CASRGTSGRYYEQYF.

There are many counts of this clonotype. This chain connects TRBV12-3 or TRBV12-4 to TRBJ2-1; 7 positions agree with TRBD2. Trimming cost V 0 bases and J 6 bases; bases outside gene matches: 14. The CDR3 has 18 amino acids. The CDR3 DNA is TGTGCCAGCAGTTTAGCACTTCTTGGGAGGGCCGGGGGCAATGAGCAGTTCTTC. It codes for CASSLALLGRAGGNEQFF.